Detailed here is one T cell receptor (beta chain). Its antigen is not known. The data were taken from a study of T cell repertoires in cytomegalovirus infection. Findings and limits, study-wide: Within the response measured ex vivo, HLA-C-restricted CMV-specific TCR beta clonotypes were dominant.

TCRdb analysed the reads with MiXCR anew, one entry per CDR3 protein. In the table there are approximately 500,000 distinct CDR3 sequences, more than 15% of which are singletons. The V end lost 4 bases, the J end lost 2 bases, and 10 bases lay between the germline ends. Germline CDR1 and CDR2: SGHNT and YYREEE (reference sequence). The CDR3 sequence is 14 residues long. Sequencing used CD8+ T cells from PBMCs. The TCR sequence derives from a human donor in good health (CMV status not recorded). Some clones in this sample may be carry-over from other donors' samples. The chain carries TRBV5-4 and TRBJ1-3; D call uncertain. CDR3 residues: CASSIDSAGNTIYF. CDR3 nucleotide sequence: TGTGCCAGCAGCATTGACTCGGCTGGAAACACCATATATTTT.